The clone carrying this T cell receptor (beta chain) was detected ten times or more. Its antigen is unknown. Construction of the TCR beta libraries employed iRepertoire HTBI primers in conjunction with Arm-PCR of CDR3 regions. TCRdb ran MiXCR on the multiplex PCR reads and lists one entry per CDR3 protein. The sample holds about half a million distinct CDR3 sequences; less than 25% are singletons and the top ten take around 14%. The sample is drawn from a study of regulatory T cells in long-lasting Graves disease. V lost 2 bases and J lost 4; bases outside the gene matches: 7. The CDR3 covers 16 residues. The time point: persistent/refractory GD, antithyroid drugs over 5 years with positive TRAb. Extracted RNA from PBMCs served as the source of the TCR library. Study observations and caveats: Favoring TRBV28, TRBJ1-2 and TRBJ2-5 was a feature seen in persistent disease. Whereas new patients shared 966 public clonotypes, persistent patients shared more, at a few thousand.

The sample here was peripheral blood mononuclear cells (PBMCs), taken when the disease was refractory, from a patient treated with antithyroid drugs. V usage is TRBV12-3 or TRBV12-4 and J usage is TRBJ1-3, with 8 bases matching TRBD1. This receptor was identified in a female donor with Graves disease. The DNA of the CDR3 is TGTGCCAGCAGTTTAAGGGGCAGGGGGCCAGGAAACACCATATATTTT. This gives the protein CASSLRGRGPGNTIYF.